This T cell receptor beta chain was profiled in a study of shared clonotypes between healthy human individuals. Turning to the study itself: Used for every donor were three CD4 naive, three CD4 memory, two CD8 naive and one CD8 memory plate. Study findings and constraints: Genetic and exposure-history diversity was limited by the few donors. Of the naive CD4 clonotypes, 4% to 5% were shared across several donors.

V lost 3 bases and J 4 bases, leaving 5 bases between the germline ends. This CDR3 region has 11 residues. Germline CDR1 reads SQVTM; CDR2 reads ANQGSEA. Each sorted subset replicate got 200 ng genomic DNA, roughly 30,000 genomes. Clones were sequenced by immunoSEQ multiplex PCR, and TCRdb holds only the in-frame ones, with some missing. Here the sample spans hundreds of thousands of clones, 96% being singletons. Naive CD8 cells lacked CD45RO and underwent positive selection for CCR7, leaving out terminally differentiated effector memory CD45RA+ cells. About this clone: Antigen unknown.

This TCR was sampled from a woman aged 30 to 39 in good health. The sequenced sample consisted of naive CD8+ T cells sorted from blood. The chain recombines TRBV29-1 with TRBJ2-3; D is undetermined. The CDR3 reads CSVDFPDTQYF. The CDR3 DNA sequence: TGCAGCGTTGATTTCCCAGATACGCAGTATTTT.